The T cell receptor beta chain described here comes from a study of EBV T-cell therapy then PD-1 blockade in nasopharyngeal carcinoma. With respect to this clone: The antigen remains unidentified.

Clones were read by immunoSEQ multiplex PCR, and TCRdb kept only the in-frame ones, dropping some. Of around 19,000 clones in the sample, around 80% are singletons; the top ten hold approximately 31%. Specified time point: 266 days after commencement of treatment, after nivolumab therapy. The sample's treatment: AdE1-LMPpoly-expanded autologous EBV-specific T-cell therapy followed by anti-PD-1 nivolumab. The TCR sequence derives from a middle-aged man with nasopharyngeal carcinoma. The material sequenced was CD8+ T cells from blood, taken at approximately day 260 from a patient whose treatment included autologous EBV-specific T cells and nivolumab.

In DNA, the CDR3 is TGTGCCAGCAGTTACTCTTCCGGGGGCACAGATACGCAGTATTTT. It is translated as CASSYSSGGTDTQYF. This chain joins TRBV6-5 and TRBJ2-3; TRBD2 is a possible D gene (5 bases). V was cut by 0 bases and J by 1 base, with 8 bases left in between. Germline V lookup: CDR1 MNHEY, CDR2 SVGAGI. This CDR3 has 15 amino acids.